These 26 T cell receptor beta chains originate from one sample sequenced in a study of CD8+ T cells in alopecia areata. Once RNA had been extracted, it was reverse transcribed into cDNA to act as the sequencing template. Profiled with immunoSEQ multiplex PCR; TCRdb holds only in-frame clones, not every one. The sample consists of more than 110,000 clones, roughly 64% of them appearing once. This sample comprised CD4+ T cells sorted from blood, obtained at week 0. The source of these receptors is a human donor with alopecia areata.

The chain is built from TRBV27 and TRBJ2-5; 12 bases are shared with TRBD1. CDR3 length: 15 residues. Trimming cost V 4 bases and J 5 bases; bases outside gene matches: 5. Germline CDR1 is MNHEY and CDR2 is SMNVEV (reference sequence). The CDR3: CASSSGTGGVETQYF. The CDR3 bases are TGTGCCAGCAGTTCCGGGACAGGGGGCGTGGAGACCCAGTACTTC.

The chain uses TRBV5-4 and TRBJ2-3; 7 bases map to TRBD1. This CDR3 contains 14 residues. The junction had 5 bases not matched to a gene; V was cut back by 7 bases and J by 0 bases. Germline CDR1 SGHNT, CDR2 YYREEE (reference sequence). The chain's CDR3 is CASRRDSSTDTQYF. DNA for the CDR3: TGTGCCAGCCGCCGGGACAGTAGCACAGATACGCAGTATTTT.

The CDR3 sequence: CAWTPRRGGYTF. CDR3 coding DNA: TGTGCCTGGACTCCCCGGCGAGGTGGCTACACCTTC. The V gene is TRBV30, the J gene TRBJ1-2; D is unresolved. Trimming took off 4 bases at V and 7 bases at J, with 13 bases between the two ends. Germline loops: CDR1 GTSNPN, CDR2 SVGIG (reference sequence). The CDR3 extends over 12 amino acids.

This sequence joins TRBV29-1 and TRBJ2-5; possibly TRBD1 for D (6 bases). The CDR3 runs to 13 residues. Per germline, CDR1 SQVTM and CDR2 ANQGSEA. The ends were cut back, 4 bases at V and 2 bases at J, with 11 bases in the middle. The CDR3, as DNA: TGCAGCGTTGCCGGGGACAATCAAGAGACCCAGTACTTC. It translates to CSVAGDNQETQYF.

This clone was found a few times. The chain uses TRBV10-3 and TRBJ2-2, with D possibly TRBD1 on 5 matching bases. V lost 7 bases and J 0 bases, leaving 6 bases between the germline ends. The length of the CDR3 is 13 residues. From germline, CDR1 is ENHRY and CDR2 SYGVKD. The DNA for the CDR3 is TGTGCCATCAAGGGGTCGAACACCGGGGAGCTGTTTTTT. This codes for CAIKGSNTGELFF.

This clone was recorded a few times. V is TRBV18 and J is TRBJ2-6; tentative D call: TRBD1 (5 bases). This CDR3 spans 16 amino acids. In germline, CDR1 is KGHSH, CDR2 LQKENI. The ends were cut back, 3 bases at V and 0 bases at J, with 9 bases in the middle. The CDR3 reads CASSPRQSSGANVLTF. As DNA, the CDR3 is TGTGCCAGCTCACCGAGACAGAGCTCTGGGGCCAACGTCCTGACTTTC.

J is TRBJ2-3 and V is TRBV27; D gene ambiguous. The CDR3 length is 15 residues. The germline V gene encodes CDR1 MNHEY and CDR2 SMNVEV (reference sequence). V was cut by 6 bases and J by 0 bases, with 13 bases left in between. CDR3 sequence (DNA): TGTGCCAGCAGCCGTCTATCCTCTAGCACAGATACGCAGTATTTT. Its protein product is CASSRLSSSTDTQYF.

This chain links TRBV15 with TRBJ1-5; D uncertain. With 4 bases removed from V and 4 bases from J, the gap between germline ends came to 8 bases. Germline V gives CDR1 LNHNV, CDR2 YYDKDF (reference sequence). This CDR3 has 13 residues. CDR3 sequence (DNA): TGTGCCACCAGCATCCTAGGAAATCAGCCCCAGCATTTT. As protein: CATSILGNQPQHF.

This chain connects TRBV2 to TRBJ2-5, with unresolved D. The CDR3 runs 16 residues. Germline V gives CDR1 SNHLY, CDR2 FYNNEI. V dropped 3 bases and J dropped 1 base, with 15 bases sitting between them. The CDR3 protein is CASSDLVRPFQETQYF. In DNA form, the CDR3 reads TGTGCCAGCAGTGATTTAGTTCGACCATTCCAAGAGACCCAGTACTTC.

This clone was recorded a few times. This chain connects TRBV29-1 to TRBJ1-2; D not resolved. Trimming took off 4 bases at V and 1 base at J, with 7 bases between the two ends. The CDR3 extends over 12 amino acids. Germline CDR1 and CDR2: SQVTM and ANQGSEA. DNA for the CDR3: TGCAGCGTTGTTCAGTTTAACTATGGCTACACCTTC. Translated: CSVVQFNYGYTF.

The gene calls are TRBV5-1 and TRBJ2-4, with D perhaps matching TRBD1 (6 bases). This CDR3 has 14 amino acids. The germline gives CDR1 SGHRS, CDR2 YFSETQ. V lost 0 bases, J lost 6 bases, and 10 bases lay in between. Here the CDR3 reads CASSLGQVGNIQYF. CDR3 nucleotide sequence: TGCGCCAGCAGCTTGGGACAGGTTGGAAACATTCAGTACTTC.

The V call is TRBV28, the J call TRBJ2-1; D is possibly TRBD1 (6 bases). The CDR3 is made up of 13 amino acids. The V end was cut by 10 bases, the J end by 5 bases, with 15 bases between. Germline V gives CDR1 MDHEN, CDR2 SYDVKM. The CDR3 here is CATLQGYNNEQFF. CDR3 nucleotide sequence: TGTGCCACCCTCCAGGGGTACAACAATGAGCAGTTCTTC.

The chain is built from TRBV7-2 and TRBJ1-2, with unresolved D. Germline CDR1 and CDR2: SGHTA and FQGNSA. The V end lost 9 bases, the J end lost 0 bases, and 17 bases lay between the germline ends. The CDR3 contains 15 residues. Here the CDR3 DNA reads TGTGCCAGTACCGAAGCTGTGACGGCTAACTATGGCTACACCTTC. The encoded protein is CASTEAVTANYGYTF.

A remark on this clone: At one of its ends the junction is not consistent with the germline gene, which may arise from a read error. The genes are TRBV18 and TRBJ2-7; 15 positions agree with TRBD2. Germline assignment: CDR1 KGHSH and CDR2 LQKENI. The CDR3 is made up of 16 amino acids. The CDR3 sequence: CASSPASGTSGGPPHF. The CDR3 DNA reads TGTGCCAGCTCACCGGCGTCCGGGACTAGCGGGGGGCCCCCTCACTTC.

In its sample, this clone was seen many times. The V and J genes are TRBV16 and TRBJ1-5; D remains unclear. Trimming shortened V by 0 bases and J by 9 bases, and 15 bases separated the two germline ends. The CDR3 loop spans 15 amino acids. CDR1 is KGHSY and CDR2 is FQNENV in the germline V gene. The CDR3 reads CASSQSILVGSPQHF. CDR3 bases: TGTGCCAGCAGCCAATCTATTTTAGTCGGGTCGCCCCAGCATTTT.

The chain's CDR3 is CAWTQGVRGFF. Here the CDR3 DNA reads TGTGCCTGGACCCAGGGAGTCAGGGGATTCTTC. The chain joins TRBV30 to TRBJ2-1; D is perhaps TRBD1 (6 bases). The CDR3 consists of 11 residues. Trimming took off 4 bases at V and 16 bases at J, with 17 bases between the two ends. Germline V gives CDR1 GTSNPN, CDR2 SVGIG (reference sequence).

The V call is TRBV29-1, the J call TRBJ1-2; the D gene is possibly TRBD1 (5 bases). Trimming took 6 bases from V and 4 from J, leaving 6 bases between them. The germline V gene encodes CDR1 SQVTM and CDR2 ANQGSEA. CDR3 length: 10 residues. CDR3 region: CSVGTYGYTF. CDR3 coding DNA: TGCAGCGTGGGGACCTATGGCTACACCTTC. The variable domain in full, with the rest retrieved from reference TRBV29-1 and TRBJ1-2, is SAVISQKPSRDICQRGTSLTIQCQVDSQVTMMFWYRQQPGQSLTLIATANQGSEATYESGFVIDKFPISRPNLTFSTLTVSNMSPEDSSIYLCSVGTYGYTFGSGTRLTVV.

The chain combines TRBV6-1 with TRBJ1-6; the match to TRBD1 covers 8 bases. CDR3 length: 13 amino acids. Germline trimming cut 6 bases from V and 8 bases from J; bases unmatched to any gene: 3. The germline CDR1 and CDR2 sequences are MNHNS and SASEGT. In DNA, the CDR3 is TGTGCCAGCAGGGACAGGGATGATTCACCCCTCCACTTT. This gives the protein CASRDRDDSPLHF.

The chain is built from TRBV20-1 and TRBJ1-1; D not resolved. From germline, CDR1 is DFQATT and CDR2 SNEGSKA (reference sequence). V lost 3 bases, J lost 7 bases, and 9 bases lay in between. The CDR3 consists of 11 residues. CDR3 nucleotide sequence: TGCAGTGCTAGGGACGCGGGTGAAGCTTTCTTT. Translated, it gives CSARDAGEAFF.

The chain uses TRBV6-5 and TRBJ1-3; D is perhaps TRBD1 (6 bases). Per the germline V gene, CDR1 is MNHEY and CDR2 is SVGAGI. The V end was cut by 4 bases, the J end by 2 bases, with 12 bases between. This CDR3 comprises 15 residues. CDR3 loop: CASSSLDRTGNTIYF. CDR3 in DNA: TGTGCCAGCAGTTCCCTCGACAGGACTGGAAACACCATATATTTT.

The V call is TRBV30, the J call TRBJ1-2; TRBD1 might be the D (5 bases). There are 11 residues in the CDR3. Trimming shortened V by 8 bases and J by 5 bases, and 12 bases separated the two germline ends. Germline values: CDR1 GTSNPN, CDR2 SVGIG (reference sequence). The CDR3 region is CAGHARYGYTF. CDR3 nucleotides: TGTGCCGGACATGCTAGATATGGCTACACCTTC.

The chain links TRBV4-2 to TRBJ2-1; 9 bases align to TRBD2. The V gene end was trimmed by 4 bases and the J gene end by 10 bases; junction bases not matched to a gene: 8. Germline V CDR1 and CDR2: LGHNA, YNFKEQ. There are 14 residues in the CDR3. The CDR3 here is CASSLGLSGGEQFF. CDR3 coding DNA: TGTGCCAGCAGCCTTGGCCTTAGCGGGGGAGAGCAGTTCTTC.

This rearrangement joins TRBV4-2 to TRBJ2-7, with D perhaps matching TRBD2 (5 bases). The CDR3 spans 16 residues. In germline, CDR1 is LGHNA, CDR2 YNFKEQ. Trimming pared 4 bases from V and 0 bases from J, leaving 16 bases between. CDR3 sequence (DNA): TGTGCCAGCAGCCGAACTCCCCGGGGTAGCTCCTACGAGCAGTACTTC. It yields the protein CASSRTPRGSSYEQYF.

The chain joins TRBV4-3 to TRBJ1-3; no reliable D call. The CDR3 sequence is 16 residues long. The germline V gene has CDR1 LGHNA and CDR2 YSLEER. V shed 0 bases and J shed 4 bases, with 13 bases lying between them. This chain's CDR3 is CASSQDPASFGNTIYF. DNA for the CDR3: TGCGCCAGCAGCCAAGATCCAGCCTCTTTCGGAAACACCATATATTTT.

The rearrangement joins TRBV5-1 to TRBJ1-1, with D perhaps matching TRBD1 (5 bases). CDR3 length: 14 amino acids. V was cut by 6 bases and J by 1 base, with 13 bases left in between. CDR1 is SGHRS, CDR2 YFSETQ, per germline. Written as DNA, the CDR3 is TGCGCCAGCACCCCCACAGGACCGAACACTGAAGCTTTCTTT. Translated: CASTPTGPNTEAFF.

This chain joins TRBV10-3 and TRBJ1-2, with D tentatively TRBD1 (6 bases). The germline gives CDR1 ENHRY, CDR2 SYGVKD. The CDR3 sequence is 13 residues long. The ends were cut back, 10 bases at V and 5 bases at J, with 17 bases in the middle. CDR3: CATTGPDTYGYTF. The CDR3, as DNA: TGTGCCACCACAGGGCCAGATACTTATGGCTACACCTTC.